This T cell receptor beta chain derives from a study of metastatic and nonmetastatic thyroid tumors. Looking at the study overall: Peripheral blood and tumor or nodule samples from malignant and benign thyroid patients were compared.

In the source study's methods: A classifier of distant metastasis in papillary thyroid cancer was built from CDR3 differences (across clinicopathological groups). TCRdb reanalyzed the PCR reads via MiXCR. Here the V and J calls rest on TCRdb's processing, not on the authors' analysis. This repertoire shows approximately 41,000 clones, roughly 27% found once; its top ten account for approximately 9.8%. The entire patient cohort was treatment-naive prior to thyroid surgery. This sequence originates from a male donor with papillary thyroid cancer or a benign thyroid nodule (not recorded which). Some clones in this sample may be carry-over from other donors' samples. Material for sequencing was blood.

The CDR3 sequence is CASIYRQGAIEQYF. CDR3 DNA: TGTGCCAGCATCTACCGACAGGGGGCGATCGAGCAGTACTTC. This sequence joins TRBV5-6 and TRBJ2-7, with TRBD1 matching over 10 bases. The length of the CDR3 is 14 residues. Losses at the gene ends were 6 bases for V and 6 bases for J; bases not matched to a gene: 9. The V gene's germline CDR1 is SGHDT and CDR2 YYEEEE.